The rows below give T cell receptor beta chains drawn from one sample of a study of beta chain features in type 1 diabetes. The repertoire was sequenced with immunoSEQ multiplex PCR; TCRdb's copy has only in-frame clones and lacks some. The table records over 15,000 clones, 45% to 55% of them present only once. Sequenced input: stem cell memory CD4+ T cells from blood. The source of these receptors is a woman between 18 and 29 years old in good health. The CDR3 runs from the conserved cysteine through the conserved F or W. The D gene is left open where the match is weak. Only some rows state a clone size, as once, few, many or a class for expanded clones.

J	size	length	V	D	DNA	CDR3
TRBJ2-1	once	12	TRBV5-1	NA	TGCGCCAGCAGGACCGCAGGGGATGAGCAGTTCTTC	CASRTAGDEQFF
TRBJ2-2	NA	14	TRBV30	TRBD2	TGTGCCTGGGGTAGCGGGCCGAACACCGGGGAGCTGTTTTTT	CAWGSGPNTGELFF
TRBJ2-2	NA	14	TRBV2	TRBD1	TGTGCCAGCAGTGATTACAGGGGAACCGGGGAGCTGTTTTTT	CASSDYRGTGELFF
TRBJ1-4	NA	18	TRBV27	NA	TGTGCCAGCAGGACAACCTGGGTAGGGGGTGGGACTAATGAAAAACTGTTTTTT	CASRTTWVGGGTNEKLFF
TRBJ1-2	NA	14	TRBV2	NA	TGTGCCAGCAGGGGTGGAACAGCTAACTATGGCTACACCTTC	CASRGGTANYGYTF
TRBJ1-1	NA	15	TRBV5-4	NA	TGTGCCAGCAGCGCGGGGGGCAGGGCGGACACTGAAGCTTTCTTT	CASSAGGRADTEAFF
TRBJ2-5	NA	16	TRBV7-2	TRBD2	TGTGCCAGCAGCCTACCTAGCGGGAGGGAGTGGGAGACCCAGTACTTC	CASSLPSGREWETQYF
TRBJ2-1	few	16	TRBV7-2	NA	TGTGCCAGCAGCCTTCGGGCGGGCAGCTCCTACAATGAGCAGTTCTTC	CASSLRAGSSYNEQFF
TRBJ1-3	NA	14	TRBV14	NA	TGTGCCAGCGGGGGCAGGGGTCGTGGAAACACCATATATTTT	CASGGRGRGNTIYF
TRBJ1-2	NA	14	TRBV6-1	NA	TGTGCCAGCAGTGAAGCCCAACAGAACTATGGCTACACCTTC	CASSEAQQNYGYTF
TRBJ2-7	NA	13	TRBV13	TRBD1	TGTGCCAGCAGCTTAAGCAGGGGGCCCGAGCAGTACTTC	CASSLSRGPEQYF
TRBJ2-7	once	15	TRBV5-1	TRBD1	TGCGCCAGCAGCTTGCCTCAGGGGGCGAGAGGGGAGCAGTACTTC	CASSLPQGARGEQYF
TRBJ2-1	few	16	TRBV6-5	NA	TGTGCCAGCAGTTACGGTTCGGGGCGGGGTTACAATGAGCAGTTCTTC	CASSYGSGRGYNEQFF
TRBJ2-5	NA	13	TRBV6-5	NA	TGTGCCAGTAACAGGGGGGGTCAAGAGACCCAGTACTTC	CASNRGGQETQYF
TRBJ2-1	NA	15	TRBV7-6	TRBD1	TGTGCCAGCAGCTTATTACAGGGGCGCCACAATGAGCAGTTCTTC	CASSLLQGRHNEQFF
TRBJ1-2	NA	13	TRBV30	TRBD1	TGTGCCTGGGACAGGGACACTAACTATGGCTACACCTTC	CAWDRDTNYGYTF
TRBJ2-7	few	12	TRBV30	TRBD1	TGTGCCTGGACCGCAGGGGGCTACGAGCAGTACTTC	CAWTAGGYEQYF
TRBJ1-1	NA	12	TRBV30	NA	TGTGCCTGGAGCACAGGGAGCAATGAAGCTTTCTTT	CAWSTGSNEAFF
TRBJ2-1	few	17	TRBV4-2	TRBD2	TGTGCCAGCAGCCAAGATCCCCTAGCGGGAGGGGGGAATGAGCAGTTCTTC	CASSQDPLAGGGNEQFF